The rows below give T cell receptor beta chains drawn from one sample of a study of blood T cell repertoires in COVID-19. The data were produced by immunoSEQ multiplex PCR, yet TCRdb's version contains in-frame clones alone and is incomplete. The profile shows 90,000 to 100,000 clones, approximately 82% of them singletons. The sample taken for sequencing was peripheral blood. The receptors here all came from a man aged 60 to 75 with acute or convalescent COVID-19. Both conserved end residues are part of each CDR3. D genes are given only for firm matches. A clone size is listed for some rows: how often the clone was seen (once, few, many), or a class if it is expanded.

V gene: TRBV11-2
clone size: .
J gene: TRBJ2-5
D gene: .
CDR3 protein: CASSLGSTLQETQYF
CDR3 DNA: TGTGCCAGCAGCTTAGGGTCCACATTACAAGAGACCCAGTACTTC

V gene: TRBV19
clone size: once
J gene: TRBJ1-5
D gene: .
CDR3 protein: CASSISSDSNQPQHF
CDR3 DNA: TGTGCCAGTAGTATTTCCAGCGATAGCAATCAGCCCCAGCATTTT

V gene: TRBV7-2
clone size: once
J gene: TRBJ1-5
D gene: .
CDR3 protein: CASSTGQSYQPQHF
CDR3 DNA: TGTGCCAGCAGCACCGGACAGAGTTATCAGCCCCAGCATTTT

V gene: TRBV11-2
clone size: .
J gene: TRBJ2-7
D gene: .
CDR3 protein: CASSRSGLSYEQYF
CDR3 DNA: TGTGCCAGCAGCCGGAGCGGACTTAGTTACGAGCAGTACTTC

V gene: TRBV6-5
clone size: .
J gene: TRBJ1-2
D gene: .
CDR3 protein: CASSYSSGEGYGYTF
CDR3 DNA: TGTGCCAGCAGTTACTCTAGCGGGGAGGGCTATGGCTACACCTTC

V gene: TRBV5-6
clone size: .
J gene: TRBJ2-5
D gene: TRBD1
CDR3 protein: CASSRRTGGGRETQYF
CDR3 DNA: TGTGCCAGCAGCCGCAGGACAGGGGGCGGTCGGGAGACCCAGTACTTC

V gene: TRBV18
clone size: .
J gene: TRBJ1-1
D gene: TRBD1
CDR3 protein: CASSPRQGGMNTEAFF
CDR3 DNA: TGTGCCAGCTCACCAAGACAGGGGGGTATGAACACTGAAGCTTTCTTT

V gene: TRBV28
clone size: once
J gene: TRBJ1-1
D gene: .
CDR3 protein: CASSFIGGGSMNTEAFF
CDR3 DNA: TGTGCCAGCAGTTTCATAGGGGGGGGGTCAATGAACACTGAAGCTTTCTTT

V gene: TRBV19
clone size: once
J gene: TRBJ1-3
D gene: .
CDR3 protein: CASSMFGGLISGNTIYF
CDR3 DNA: TGTGCCAGTAGTATGTTCGGCGGCCTCATCTCTGGAAACACCATATATTTT

V gene: TRBV5-1
clone size: .
J gene: TRBJ1-2
D gene: TRBD1
CDR3 protein: CASSAFSTRGQYGYTF
CDR3 DNA: TGCGCCAGCAGTGCTTTTTCCACCAGGGGGCAATATGGCTACACCTTC

V gene: TRBV7-9
clone size: .
J gene: TRBJ1-4
D gene: .
CDR3 protein: CASSPGQGGEKLFF
CDR3 DNA: TGTGCCAGCAGCCCGGGACAAGGGGGTGAAAAACTGTTTTTT

V gene: TRBV9
clone size: once
J gene: TRBJ2-3
D gene: .
CDR3 protein: CASSVGGRGWTDTQYF
CDR3 DNA: TGTGCCAGCAGCGTAGGAGGTCGGGGGTGGACAGATACGCAGTATTTT

V gene: TRBV19
clone size: .
J gene: TRBJ1-1
D gene: .
CDR3 protein: CASTSLAGNTEAFF
CDR3 DNA: TGTGCCAGTACCTCCCTCGCAGGGAACACTGAAGCTTTCTTT

V gene: TRBV29-1
clone size: few
J gene: TRBJ1-1
D gene: .
CDR3 protein: CSVEFRVSNTEAFF
CDR3 DNA: TGCAGCGTTGAATTCCGGGTATCGAACACTGAAGCTTTCTTT

V gene: TRBV3-1/TRBV3-2
clone size: many
J gene: TRBJ2-1
D gene: TRBD2
CDR3 protein: CASSQRGLAHYNEQFF
CDR3 DNA: TGTGCCAGCAGCCAAAGGGGACTAGCCCACTACAATGAGCAGTTCTTC

V gene: TRBV7-8
clone size: .
J gene: TRBJ2-2
D gene: TRBD2
CDR3 protein: CASSLGLAGTGELFF
CDR3 DNA: TGTGCCAGCAGCTTAGGATTAGCGGGCACCGGGGAGCTGTTTTTT

V gene: TRBV9
clone size: .
J gene: TRBJ1-1
D gene: .
CDR3 protein: CASSVGYMNTEAFF
CDR3 DNA: TGTGCCAGCAGCGTTGGTTACATGAACACTGAAGCTTTCTTT